This TCR beta chain was retrieved from a study of T cell responses to AZD1222 COVID-19 vaccine. Study-level points and caveats: Baseline seropositivity characterized only 5 or 6 AZD1222 recipients. Clonal diversity was possibly underestimated, and the donors were mostly white British, with more females.

The repertoire was sequenced with immunoSEQ multiplex PCR; TCRdb's copy has only in-frame clones and lacks some. This table has approximately 80,000 clones, 70% to 90% appearing once. The CDR3 is made up of 13 amino acids. Germline assignment: CDR1 MDHEN and CDR2 SYDVKM. Trimming removed 7 bases from V and 9 bases from J, with 13 bases in between. Note on this clone: Its antigen remains unidentified.

This TCR was sampled from an adult who received the AZD1222 COVID-19 vaccine. The specimen comprised peripheral blood, sampled 28 days after the second AZD1222 dose. This chain connects TRBV28 to TRBJ1-6; possible D gene TRBD1, 6 bases. The CDR3 region is CASKDGGPSPLHF. DNA for the CDR3: TGTGCCAGCAAGGATGGGGGGCCTTCACCCCTCCACTTT.